The 18 T cell receptor beta chains below all came from one sample that was sequenced in a study of blood T cell repertoires in COVID-19. The table came from immunoSEQ multiplex PCR; TCRdb's copy has only in-frame clones and leaves some out. The sample contains 90,000 to 130,000 clones, 60% to 80% of which appear only once. Sequencing used peripheral blood. All receptors come from a woman older than 75 with active or convalescent COVID-19.

The chain is built from TRBV5-4 and TRBJ2-3, with TRBD2 identical over 9 bases. Per germline, CDR1 SGHNT and CDR2 YYREEE (reference sequence). After removal of 0 bases from V and 5 bases from J, the junction contained 4 bases not matched to a gene. The CDR3 runs to 15 residues. This CDR3 reads CASSLGLAVLDTQYF. The CDR3 DNA sequence: TGTGCCAGCAGCTTGGGACTAGCGGTGCTAGATACGCAGTATTTT. Full variable domain (rest looked up from reference TRBV5-4 and TRBJ2-3): ETGVTQSPTHLIKTRGQQVTLRCSSQSGHNTVSWYQQALGQGPQFIFQYYREEENGRGNFPPRFSGLQFPNYSSELNVNALELDDSALYLCASSLGLAVLDTQYFGPGTRLTVL.

The chain carries TRBV4-1 and TRBJ1-2, with 10 positions matching TRBD1. This CDR3 is built from 18 residues. Trimming at V came to 0 bases and at J to 2 bases, leaving 9 bases not matched to a gene. Germline V lookup: CDR1 MGHRA, CDR2 YSYEKL. Here the CDR3 DNA reads TGCGCCAGCAGCCAAGAACCGGAGACAGGGGGCACGAACTATGGCTACACCTTC. Translating it yields CASSQEPETGGTNYGYTF.

The rearrangement links TRBV4-2 to TRBJ1-5, with TRBD1 matching 8 bases. This CDR3 is built from 20 residues. V lost 0 bases, J lost 6 bases, and 19 bases stayed unmatched. Per the germline V gene, CDR1 is LGHNA and CDR2 is YNFKEQ. Written as DNA, the CDR3 is TGTGCCAGCAGCCAAGACCCTCGGACAGGGAGAGATATCGCAGGTCAGCCCCAGCATTTT. Translated, it gives CASSQDPRTGRDIAGQPQHF.

This chain links TRBV5-6 with TRBJ2-1, with D perhaps TRBD2 (6 bases). The V gene lost 3 bases and the J gene lost 6 bases, with 10 bases spanning the gap. The CDR3 sequence is 13 residues long. The germline gives CDR1 SGHDT, CDR2 YYEEEE. This chain's CDR3 is CASSSGLINEQFF. CDR3 nucleotide sequence: TGTGCCAGCAGCTCAGGACTAATCAATGAGCAGTTCTTC.

The chain links TRBV7-9 to TRBJ2-7, with D tentatively TRBD2 (6 bases). Germline loops: CDR1 SEHNR, CDR2 FQNEAQ (reference sequence). The CDR3 has 14 amino acids. The V end lost 3 bases, the J end lost 4 bases, and 13 bases lay between the germline ends. In DNA form, the CDR3 reads TGTGCCAGCAGCTTTAGAGCGGGCTTATACGAGCAGTACTTC. Its translation: CASSFRAGLYEQYF. Drawing the rest from reference TRBV7-9 and TRBJ2-7, the complete variable domain is DTGVSQNPRHKITKRGQNVTFRCDPISEHNRLYWYRQTLGQGPEFLTYFQNEAQLEKSRLLSDRFSAERPKGSFSTLEIQRTEQGDSAMYLCASSFRAGLYEQYFGPGTRLTVT.

The chain uses TRBV6-5 and TRBJ1-5, with D possibly being TRBD1 (5 bases). Between the trimmed V and J ends, which lost 2 bases and 7 bases, there was a span of 9 bases. This CDR3 has 13 residues. The germline V gene encodes CDR1 MNHEY and CDR2 SVGAGI. CDR3 protein: CASSYVWGQPQHF. The CDR3 bases are TGTGCCAGCAGTTACGTATGGGGCCAGCCCCAGCATTTT.

The gene calls are TRBV28 and TRBJ1-5; D gene unclear. The CDR3 extends over 13 amino acids. The V gene's germline CDR1 is MDHEN and CDR2 SYDVKM. V dropped 3 bases and J dropped 5 bases, with 8 bases sitting between them. CDR3 nucleotides: TGTGCCAGCAGTTTCACGAGCTATCAGCCCCAGCATTTT. Encoded protein: CASSFTSYQPQHF.

This clone turned up a few times. The CDR3, as DNA: TGTGCCTCCGACGGGGGGGGGAGTAGCACAGATACGCAGTATTTT. Protein: CASDGGGSSTDTQYF. V gene TRBV3-1 (or the pseudogene TRBV3-2) combines with J gene TRBJ2-3; 8 nucleotides match TRBD2. This CDR3 has 15 amino acids. Germline V gene lookup returns CDR1 LGHDT and CDR2 YNNKEL (reference sequence). V lost 11 bases, J lost 0 bases, and 10 bases stayed unmatched.

This sequence joins TRBV7-9 and TRBJ2-3, with a possible D match to TRBD2 (6 bases). From germline, CDR1 is SEHNR and CDR2 FQNEAQ (reference sequence). Trimming removed 3 bases from V and 1 base from J, with 14 bases in between. This CDR3 comprises 16 residues. Here the CDR3 reads CASSLPRGTGTDTQYF. DNA for the CDR3: TGTGCCAGCAGCTTGCCACGTGGGACTGGCACAGATACGCAGTATTTT.

This chain links TRBV27 with TRBJ2-7; D gene unclear. Looked up from germline, CDR1 is MNHEY and CDR2 is SMNVEV (reference sequence). The CDR3 loop spans 16 amino acids. Deletions cut 4 bases from V and 1 base from J, with 17 bases between. The CDR3 reads CASSSYTPLMSYEQYF. CDR3 nucleotide sequence: TGTGCCAGCAGTTCCTATACCCCACTGATGTCCTACGAGCAGTACTTC.

The genes are TRBV5-1 and TRBJ2-1; D unclear. The germline V gene encodes CDR1 SGHRS and CDR2 YFSETQ. Trimming took off 0 bases at V and 8 bases at J, with 15 bases between the two ends. The CDR3 extends over 15 amino acids. The CDR3 protein is CASSLEARPFDEQFF. The CDR3 DNA is TGCGCCAGCAGCTTGGAGGCTAGGCCCTTCGATGAGCAGTTCTTC.

V and J are TRBV5-1 and TRBJ1-1; possibly TRBD1 for D (5 bases). V was shortened by 0 bases and J by 5 bases, with 14 bases between the two germline ends. The germline CDR1 and CDR2 sequences are SGHRS and YFSETQ. This CDR3 has 15 amino acids. The CDR3 bases are TGCGCCAGCAGCTTGGGAAGGGGCGATTGGACTGAAGCTTTCTTT. This translates into CASSLGRGDWTEAFF.

The rearrangement joins TRBV18 to TRBJ1-5; D remains ambiguous. Per germline, CDR1 KGHSH and CDR2 LQKENI. With 2 bases removed from V and 6 bases from J, the gap between germline ends came to 5 bases. The length of the CDR3 is 12 residues. DNA for the CDR3: TGTGCCAGCTCACCAATCGGTCAGCCCCAGCATTTT. It is translated as CASSPIGQPQHF.

V usage is TRBV2 and J usage is TRBJ2-1; the match to TRBD2 covers 10 bases. CDR1 and CDR2 (germline): SNHLY, FYNNEI. V trimming: 3 bases; J trimming: 4 bases; junction bases outside the gene matches: 3. The CDR3 has 15 residues. CDR3 DNA: TGTGCCAGCAGTGAGGGGACTAGCGCTTACAATGAGCAGTTCTTC. Translating it yields CASSEGTSAYNEQFF. Full variable domain (rest looked up from reference TRBV2 and TRBJ2-1): EPEVTQTPSHQVTQMGQEVILRCVPISNHLYFYWYRQILGQKVEFLVSFYNNEISEKSEIFDDQFSVERPDGSNFTLKIRSTKLEDSAMYFCASSEGTSAYNEQFFGPGTRLTVL.

This clone has just a few counts. The chain carries TRBV27 and TRBJ1-1; D is possibly TRBD1 (6 bases). Per germline, CDR1 MNHEY and CDR2 SMNVEV (reference sequence). Deletions cut 4 bases from V and 6 bases from J, with 18 bases between. There are 15 residues in the CDR3. The CDR3 coding sequence is TGTGCCAGCAGTTGGGTAGGGGGGAGGGGCGCTGAAGCTTTCTTT. It encodes CASSWVGGRGAEAFF.

The chain couples TRBV5-1 to TRBJ2-2; TRBD2 might be the D (5 bases). CDR1 and CDR2 from the germline V gene are SGHRS and YFSETQ. CDR3 length equals 14 residues. Trimming took off 4 bases at V and 9 bases at J, with 16 bases between the two ends. The CDR3 DNA reads as TGCGCCAGCAGCCGTGCCGAGGGTAACCGGGAGCTGTTTTTT. Protein: CASSRAEGNRELFF.

The chain has TRBV14 and TRBJ2-3; no reliable D call. This CDR3 has 16 amino acids. The V end lost 0 bases, the J end lost 2 bases, and 12 bases lay between the germline ends. Germline V lookup: CDR1 SGHDN, CDR2 FVKESK. CDR3 sequence reads: CASSQDLGFLTDTQYF. CDR3 nucleotides: TGTGCCAGCAGCCAAGATCTTGGCTTTCTCACAGATACGCAGTATTTT.

This rearrangement joins TRBV7-2 to TRBJ2-4; 7 bases are shared with TRBD1. After removal of 5 bases from V and 0 bases from J, the junction contained 7 bases not matched to a gene. CDR3 size: 16 residues. The germline CDR1 and CDR2 sequences are SGHTA and FQGNSA. This chain's CDR3 is CASSIDRVAAKNIQYF. The CDR3 region has the DNA TGTGCCAGCAGCATTGACAGGGTAGCAGCCAAAAACATTCAGTACTTC.